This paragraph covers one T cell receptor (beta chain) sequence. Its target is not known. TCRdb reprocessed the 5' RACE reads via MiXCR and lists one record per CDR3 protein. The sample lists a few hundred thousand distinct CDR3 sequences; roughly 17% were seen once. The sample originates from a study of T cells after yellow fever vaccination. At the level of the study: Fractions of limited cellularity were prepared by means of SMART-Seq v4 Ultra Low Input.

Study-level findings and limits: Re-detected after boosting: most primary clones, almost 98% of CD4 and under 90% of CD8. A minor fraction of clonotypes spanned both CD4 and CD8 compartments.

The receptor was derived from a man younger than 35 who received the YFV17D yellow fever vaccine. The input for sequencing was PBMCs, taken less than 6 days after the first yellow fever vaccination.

CDR3 DNA: TGTGCCAGCAGCTTAGTGTACAGGGGGCTAACGAATGAGCAGTTCTTC. Translated: CASSLVYRGLTNEQFF. The chain combines TRBV11-2 with TRBJ2-1; 9 nucleotides match TRBD1. Trimming at V came to 1 base and at J to 7 bases, leaving 8 bases not matched to a gene. The germline CDR1 and CDR2 sequences are SGHAT and FQNNGV. CDR3 size: 16 residues. Variable domain in full (rest from reference TRBV11-2 and TRBJ2-1): EAGVAQSPRYKIIEKRQSVAFWCNPISGHATLYWYQQILGQGPKLLIQFQNNGVVDDSQLPKDRFSAERLKGVDSTLKIQPAKLEDSAVYLCASSLVYRGLTNEQFFGPGTRLTVL.